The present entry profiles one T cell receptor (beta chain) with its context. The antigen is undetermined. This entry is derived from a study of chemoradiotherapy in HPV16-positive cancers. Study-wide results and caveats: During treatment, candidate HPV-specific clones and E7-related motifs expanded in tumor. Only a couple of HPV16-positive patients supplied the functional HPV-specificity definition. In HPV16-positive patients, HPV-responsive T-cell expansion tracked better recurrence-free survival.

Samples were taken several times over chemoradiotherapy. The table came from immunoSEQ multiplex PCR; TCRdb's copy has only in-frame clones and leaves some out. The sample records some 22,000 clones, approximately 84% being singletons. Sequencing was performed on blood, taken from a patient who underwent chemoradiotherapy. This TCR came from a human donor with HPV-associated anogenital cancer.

CDR3 nucleotide sequence: TGTGCCAGCAGCCCGGGGGGGGCCTCTGGAAACACCATATATTTT. Translating gives CASSPGGASGNTIYF. This chain links TRBV7-2 with TRBJ1-3; maybe TRBD1 (6 bases). The length of the CDR3 is 15 residues. Germline loops: CDR1 SGHTA, CDR2 FQGNSA. V lost 5 bases and J lost 0, with 11 bases in between.